Following are 11 T cell receptor beta chains from one sample sequenced in a study of early T cells in non-severe SARS-CoV-2 infection. TCRdb reprocessed the 5' RACE reads via MiXCR and lists one record per CDR3 protein. The table includes 100,000 to 150,000 distinct CDR3 sequences, more than 13% detected once. The source material was whole blood. The receptors originated from an adult who was a healthcare worker with PCR-confirmed SARS-CoV-2 infection or an uninfected control (not recorded which).

This clonotype was detected a few times. This chain uses TRBV3-1 with TRBJ2-1; TRBD1 or TRBD2 may be the D gene (5 bases each). Germline CDR1 is LGHDT and CDR2 is YNNKEL (reference sequence). Trimming took 4 bases from V and 0 from J, leaving 10 bases between them. The CDR3 has 15 amino acids. CDR3 residues: CASSRPGASYNEQFF. Here the CDR3 DNA reads TGTGCCAGCAGCCGTCCCGGGGCCTCCTACAATGAGCAGTTCTTC.

This clonotype has only a few counts. The chain's CDR3 is CASSPPSGGSHTDTQYF. The CDR3 DNA reads as TGTGCCAGCTCACCACCAAGCGGGGGAAGCCACACAGATACGCAGTATTTT. The genes are TRBV18 and TRBJ2-3; 8 nucleotides align to TRBD2. Germline CDR1 reads KGHSH; CDR2 reads LQKENI. The trim removed 0 bases at V and 2 bases at J, leaving 7 bases unmatched. The CDR3 consists of 17 residues.

This clonotype came up many times. The chain carries TRBV12-3 or TRBV12-4 and TRBJ2-3; 7 bases line up with TRBD2. Losses at the gene ends were 3 bases for V and 0 bases for J; bases not matched to a gene: 3. The CDR3 has 15 residues. The chain's CDR3 is CASSLTSPSTDTQYF. The CDR3 nucleotides read TGTGCCAGCAGTTTGACTAGCCCCAGCACAGATACGCAGTATTTT.

The rearrangement joins TRBV6-1 to TRBJ2-1, with D possibly TRBD2 on 6 matching bases. The CDR3 totals 15 residues. The germline gives CDR1 MNHNS, CDR2 SASEGT. The V and J ends lost 6 bases and 10 bases respectively, with 22 bases between them. The CDR3 region has the DNA TGTGCCAGCAGGACCCCTTTTGGAGGGGCGCAGGAGCAGTTCTTC. It codes for CASRTPFGGAQEQFF.

J is TRBJ1-5 and V is TRBV4-1; maybe TRBD1 (5 bases). The V gene's germline CDR1 is MGHRA and CDR2 YSYEKL. CDR3 size: 14 residues. V was clipped by 1 base and J by 5 bases, with 9 bases between them. DNA of the CDR3: TGCGCCAGCAGCCAAGGGGGACTTTATCAGCCCCAGCATTTT. Amino acids: CASSQGGLYQPQHF.

This sequence joins TRBV7-2 and TRBJ2-2; D unresolved. The germline gives CDR1 SGHTA, CDR2 FQGNSA. CDR3 length: 14 amino acids. Trimming took off 5 bases at V and 2 bases at J, with 9 bases between the two ends. The CDR3 loop is CASSKRPNTGELFF. The CDR3 bases are TGTGCCAGCAGCAAGAGGCCAAACACCGGGGAGCTGTTTTTT.

This chain connects TRBV20-1 to TRBJ1-3; D perhaps matches TRBD1 (6 bases). CDR3 length equals 13 residues. The germline CDR1 and CDR2 sequences are DFQATT and SNEGSKA (reference sequence). V lost 5 bases and J 0 bases, leaving 8 bases between the germline ends. The CDR3 reads CSAGGGSGNTIYF. CDR3 sequence (DNA): TGCAGTGCTGGAGGGGGCTCTGGAAACACCATATATTTT.

The CDR3 coding sequence is TGCGCCAGCAGCAGGGGGCGGGGGCCTTCCTACGAGCAGTACTTC. Translated, it gives CASSRGRGPSYEQYF. The chain joins TRBV4-1 to TRBJ2-7; either TRBD1 or TRBD2 may supply D (7 bases each). Germline V gives CDR1 MGHRA, CDR2 YSYEKL. This CDR3 is built from 15 residues. Trimming removed 5 bases from V and 1 base from J, with 15 bases in between.

This clonotype has a handful of counts. The chain is built from TRBV5-1 and TRBJ1-1, with D unclear. The germline gives CDR1 SGHRS, CDR2 YFSETQ. This CDR3 has 16 amino acids. Trimming stripped 4 bases from V and 1 base from J, with 17 bases between. The CDR3 spells CASSPTHAGPNTEAFF. CDR3 nucleotides: TGCGCCAGCAGCCCGACCCACGCGGGCCCGAACACTGAAGCTTTCTTT.

The chain is built from TRBV14 and TRBJ1-3, with D possibly matching TRBD1 (6 bases). Germline V gives CDR1 SGHDN, CDR2 FVKESK. The V gene lost 3 bases and the J gene lost 1 base, with 10 bases spanning the gap. The CDR3 runs 15 residues. CDR3 sequence: CASSQGGASGNTIYF. CDR3 DNA: TGTGCCAGCAGCCAGGGGGGCGCTTCTGGAAACACCATATATTTT.

The chain couples TRBV3-1 to TRBJ2-1; D is unresolved. With 4 bases removed from V and 14 bases from J, the gap between germline ends came to 18 bases. Germline values: CDR1 LGHDT, CDR2 YNNKEL (reference sequence). The CDR3 consists of 13 residues. The CDR3 DNA is TGTGCCAGCAGCCGGAGAGGTACGGAGACCGAGTTCTTC. Protein sequence: CASSRRGTETEFF.